The T cell receptor beta chain described here comes from a study of T cells in Graves' hyperthyroidism and ophthalmopathy. From RNA transcripts, TCR beta CDR3 regions were amplified. During a first-round RT-PCR of the TCR CDR3, the HTBI primer set was used. Via MiXCR, TCRdb re-called the multiplex PCR reads, giving one row per CDR3 protein. The sample consists of about 480,000 distinct CDR3 sequences, roughly a quarter of them appearing once. The CDR3 extends over 18 amino acids. V was pared by 6 bases and J by 0 bases, with 14 bases of the junction left unmatched. V is TRBV12-3 or TRBV12-4 and J is TRBJ1-3; 7 bases are a match to TRBD1. The TCR comes from a woman aged 25 to 39 with Graves' ophthalmopathy. The sequenced material came from blood. The CDR3 reads CASSATTGSNLSGNTIYF. The CDR3 nucleotides read TGTGCCAGCAGCGCCACGACAGGGTCCAACCTCTCTGGAAACACCATATATTTT.